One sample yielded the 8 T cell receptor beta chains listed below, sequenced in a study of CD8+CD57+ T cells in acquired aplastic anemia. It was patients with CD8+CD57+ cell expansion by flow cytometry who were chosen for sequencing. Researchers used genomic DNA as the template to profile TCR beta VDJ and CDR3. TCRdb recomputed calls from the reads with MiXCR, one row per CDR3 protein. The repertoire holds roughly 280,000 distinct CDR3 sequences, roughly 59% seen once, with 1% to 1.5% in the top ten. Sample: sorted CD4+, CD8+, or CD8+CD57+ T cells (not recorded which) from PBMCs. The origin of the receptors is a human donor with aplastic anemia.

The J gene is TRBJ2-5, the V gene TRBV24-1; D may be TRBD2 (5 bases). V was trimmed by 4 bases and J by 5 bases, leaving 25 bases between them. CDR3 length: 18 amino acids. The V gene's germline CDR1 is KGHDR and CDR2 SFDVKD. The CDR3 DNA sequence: TGTGCCACCAGTGACCGAGAACACCGGGGAGCTGTTAAGGAGACCCAGTACTTC. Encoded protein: CATSDREHRGAVKETQYF.

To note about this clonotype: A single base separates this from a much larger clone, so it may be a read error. The CDR3 sequence is CARTYGQFSSGNTIYF. CDR3 sequence (DNA): TGTGCCAGAACCTACGGACAGTTCAGCTCTGGAAACACCATATATTTT. The genes are TRBV16 and TRBJ1-3; D perhaps matches TRBD1 (6 bases). V shed 9 bases and J shed 0 bases, with 18 bases lying between them. CDR3 length equals 16 residues. Germline V gene sequence: CDR1 KGHSY, CDR2 FQNENV.

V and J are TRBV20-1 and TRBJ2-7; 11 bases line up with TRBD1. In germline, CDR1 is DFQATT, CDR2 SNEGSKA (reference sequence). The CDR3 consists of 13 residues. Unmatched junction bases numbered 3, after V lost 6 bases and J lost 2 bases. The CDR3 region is CSARDRGTYEQYF. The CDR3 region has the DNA TGCAGTGCAAGGGACAGGGGGACCTACGAGCAGTACTTC.

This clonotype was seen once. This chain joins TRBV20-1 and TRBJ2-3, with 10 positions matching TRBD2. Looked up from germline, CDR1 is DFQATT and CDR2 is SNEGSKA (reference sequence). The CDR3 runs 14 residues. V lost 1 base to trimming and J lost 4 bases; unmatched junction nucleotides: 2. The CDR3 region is CSARVGTSADTQYF. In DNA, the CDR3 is TGCAGTGCTAGAGTTGGGACTAGCGCAGATACGCAGTATTTT.

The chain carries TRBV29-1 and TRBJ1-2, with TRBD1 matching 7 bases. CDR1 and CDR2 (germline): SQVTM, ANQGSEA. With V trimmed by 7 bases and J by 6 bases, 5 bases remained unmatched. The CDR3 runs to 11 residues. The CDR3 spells CSDKQGNGYTF. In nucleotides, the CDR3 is TGCAGCGACAAACAGGGGAATGGCTACACCTTC. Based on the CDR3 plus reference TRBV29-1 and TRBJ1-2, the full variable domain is SAVISQKPSRDICQRGTSLTIQCQVDSQVTMMFWYRQQPGQSLTLIATANQGSEATYESGFVIDKFPISRPNLTFSTLTVSNMSPEDSSIYLCSDKQGNGYTFGSGTRLTVV.

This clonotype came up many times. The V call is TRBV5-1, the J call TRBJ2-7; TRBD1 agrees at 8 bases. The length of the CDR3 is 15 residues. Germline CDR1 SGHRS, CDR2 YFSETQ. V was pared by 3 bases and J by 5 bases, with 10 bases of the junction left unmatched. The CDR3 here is CASSSTGQGRHEQYF. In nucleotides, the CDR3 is TGCGCCAGCAGCTCAACAGGACAGGGTCGCCACGAGCAGTACTTC. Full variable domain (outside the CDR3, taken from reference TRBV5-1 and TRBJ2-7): KAGVTQTPRYLIKTRGQQVTLSCSPISGHRSVSWYQQTPGQGLQFLFEYFSETQRNKGNFPGRFSGRQFSNSRSEMNVSTLELGDSALYLCASSSTGQGRHEQYFGPGTRLTVT.

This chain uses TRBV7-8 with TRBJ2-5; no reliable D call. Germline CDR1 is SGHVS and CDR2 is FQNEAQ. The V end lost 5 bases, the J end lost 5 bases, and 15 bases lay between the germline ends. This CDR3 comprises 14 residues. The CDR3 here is CASSRNQDPETQYF. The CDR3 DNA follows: TGTGCCAGCAGCCGGAACCAAGACCCTGAGACCCAGTACTTC.

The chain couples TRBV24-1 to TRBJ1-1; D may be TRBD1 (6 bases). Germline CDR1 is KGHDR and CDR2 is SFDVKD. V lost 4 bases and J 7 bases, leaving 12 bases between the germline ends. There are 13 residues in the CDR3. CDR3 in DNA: TGTGCCACCAGTGACTATACAGGGAATGAAGCTTTCTTT. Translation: CATSDYTGNEAFF.